This entry features one T cell receptor (beta chain) sequence. Its antigen target is currently unknown. This record comes from a study of T cells expressing NK-cell markers (dated by TCRdb to the early 2020s). As for the study more broadly: About 8 donors provided sorted CD3+CD56+NKG2C+, CD3+CD56+NKG2C- and CD3+CD56-NKG2C+ T-cell subsets, whose TCR beta-chain repertoires were profiled. Libraries were sequenced as 2 x 150 bp reads on Illumina HiSeq 2000/2500, MiSeq or NextSeq. The eight sequenced donors were randomly selected healthy volunteers, three men and five women. Most of the eight sequenced donors were HCMV-seropositive and one was HCMV-seronegative. The study at large found these results: Those dominant clonotypes were again the most abundant among CD3+CD56-NKG2C+ cells in a handful of donors, at roughly 25-65%. In several donors, the dominant CD3+CD56+NKG2C+ clonotypes were among the top 10 CD8+ clonotypes and accounted for about 1.0-7.5% of CD8+ T cells. It remained unclear whether the expanded NKG2C-expressing T cell clones were specific for HCMV antigens.

TCRdb shows the sequencer as Illumina HiSeq 2000. TCR beta cDNA libraries were prepared using 5'RACE template switching, which introduced a universal primer site and unique molecular identifiers. cDNA synthesis was primed from the TCR beta constant segment and was followed by two successive PCR amplification steps. Per the authors' processing: MIGEC was used to demultiplex reads and group reads by UMI, and MiTCR was used to assemble and quantify clonotypes. To exclude erroneous sequences, any TCR cDNA sequence not supported by at least two reads was discarded. The tcR package was used for downstream repertoire analysis, and clonotypes were matched between fractions using CDR3 nucleotide sequence together with V segment. VDJmatch was used to annotate antigen specificity against VDJdb, with one amino acid substitution in CDR3 allowed. After the reads were reprocessed by TCRdb, one entry was made per CDR3 protein sequence, with no DNA. The V and J calls were not made by the authors but by TCRdb's processing. The record for this sample contains under 600,000 distinct CDR3 sequences. More than 1.4% of the sample comes from the top ten.

A commercial ELISA kit detecting HCMV-specific IgG in serum was used to determine HCMV serostatus. Ficoll density gradient centrifugation was used to isolate peripheral blood mononuclear cells from blood. Its CDR3 holds 13 amino acids, cysteine through phenylalanine. This entry has no DNA. The germline V gene (reference sequence) specifies GTSNPN as CDR1 and SVGIG as CDR2. This chain is built from TRBV30 and TRBJ1-1; no DNA is available, so the TRBD1 call from TCRdb remains unchecked. Sample: blood T cells: a sorted CD56 or NKG2C T cell subset, CD4+ or CD8+ T cells, or bulk PBMC T cells (not recorded which). The sequence derives from a woman in her fifties or sixties in good health. Donor details come from another sample of the same person, matched by shared clones. CDR3 protein: CAWSGQGGTEAFF.